What follows are 20 T cell receptor beta chains derived from one specimen sequenced in a study of blood T cells in healthy people across ages. Next came a second PCR, run for about 7 to 12 cycles, which used a sample-barcoded 5' primer along with a J-beta primer mix. TCRdb called the 5' RACE reads again in MiXCR, with one record for every CDR3 protein. This table has more than 1.4 million distinct CDR3 sequences, about 43% appearing once. The sample consisted of blood. All receptors derive from a woman aged 18 to 35 in good health.

This clonotype appeared a few times. The J gene is TRBJ1-6, the V gene TRBV11-2, with D possibly being TRBD1 (6 bases). The V gene lost 2 bases and the J gene lost 4 bases, with 27 bases spanning the gap. CDR3 length: 21 amino acids. CDR1 SGHAT and CDR2 FQNNGV come from the germline V gene. In DNA, the CDR3 is TGTGCCAGCAGCTTAATGGGGGGGGGACACAAGGAAGGGCTTTATAATTCACCCCTCCACTTT. Its translation is CASSLMGGGHKEGLYNSPLHF.

This clonotype was detected once. The chain has TRBV6-2 or TRBV6-3 and TRBJ2-3, with D possibly matching TRBD2 (6 bases). Germline values: CDR1 MNHEY, CDR2 SVGEGT. The V end was cut by 6 bases, the J end by 1 base, with 17 bases between. The CDR3 contains 16 residues. As DNA, the CDR3 is TGTGCCAGCAGAACCTACCGGGAGTGGGGCACAGATACGCAGTATTTT. This sequence encodes CASRTYREWGTDTQYF.

The CDR3 region has the DNA TGCAGTGCTAGAAGCGACAGGGACAATCAGCCCCAGCATTTT. Translated, it gives CSARSDRDNQPQHF. This chain uses TRBV20-1 with TRBJ1-5, with TRBD1 identical over 7 bases. This CDR3 is 14 amino acids long. Germline CDR1 DFQATT, CDR2 SNEGSKA (reference sequence). V was pared by 2 bases and J by 3 bases, with 4 bases of the junction left unmatched.

A few counts support this clonotype. The rearrangement joins TRBV25-1 to TRBJ2-1; the D call may be TRBD1 or TRBD2 (5 bases each). The J call may be mistaken, given a closer DNA end match to TRBJ2-7. The germline CDR1 and CDR2 sequences are MGHDK and SYGVNS. There are 16 residues in the CDR3. CDR3 bases: TGTGCCAGCAGTGATCGGTGGGACCGGAGAGACAATGAGCAGTACTTC. Encoded protein: CASSDRWDRRDNEQYF.

The genes are TRBV4-1 and TRBJ2-7; D might be TRBD1 (5 bases). V lost 0 bases to trimming and J lost 12 bases, with 18 bases between them. The CDR3 has 14 amino acids. CDR1 MGHRA and CDR2 YSYEKL come from the germline V gene. The CDR3 nucleotides are TGCGCCAGCAGCCAAGAAGGATTAGGGCAGGGTTCGTACTTC. It yields the protein CASSQEGLGQGSYF.

This clonotype was picked up a small number of times. The chain employs TRBV10-3 and TRBJ1-2; a possible D gene is TRBD1 (5 bases). This CDR3 spans 15 amino acids. Germline V CDR1 and CDR2: ENHRY, SYGVKD. The V end lost 3 bases, the J end lost 8 bases, and 19 bases lay between the germline ends. The CDR3 DNA reads as TGTGCCATCAGTGAAGCGGGGAGGGGTCCTTCGGGCTACACCTTC. It translates to CAISEAGRGPSGYTF.

Note on this clonotype: Here the CDR3 omits its conserved ending phenylalanine or tryptophan, so a read error is the likely source. The chain links TRBV5-5 to TRBJ2-4; D may be TRBD1 or TRBD2 (5 bases each). Germline CDR1 and CDR2: SGHKS and YYEKEE (reference sequence). The V and J ends lost 3 bases and 0 bases respectively, with 10 bases between them. This CDR3 is 15 amino acids long. The CDR3 protein is CASSSRGVAKNIQYL. CDR3 DNA sequence: TGTGCCAGCAGCTCAAGGGGAGTAGCCAAAAACATTCAGTACTTA.

The table lists this clonotype with many counts. An end of the junction does not agree with germline; a read error may underlie this. The rearrangement uses TRBV4-1 and TRBJ2-3, with D maybe TRBD1 (5 bases). There are 12 residues in the CDR3. Germline CDR1 MGHRA, CDR2 YSYEKL. This CDR3 is CASSQGADTQYF. The CDR3 DNA reads TGTGCCAGCAGCCAAGGGGCAGATACGCAGTATTTT.

The rearrangement links TRBV29-1 to TRBJ2-3; 16 nucleotides align to TRBD2. V dropped 0 bases and J dropped 5; count of bases not matched to a gene: 14. CDR1 is SQVTM and CDR2 is ANQGSEA in the germline V gene. This CDR3 contains 20 residues. CDR3 amino acids: CSVEDWGTSGGAGSLDTQYF. DNA for the CDR3: TGCAGCGTTGAAGATTGGGGGACTAGCGGGGGGGCTGGGTCCCTAGATACGCAGTATTTT.

This clonotype was counted a few times. The V and J genes are TRBV6-1 and TRBJ2-3, with no clear D. Trimming took off 0 bases at V and 2 bases at J, with 6 bases between the two ends. The CDR3 length is 14 residues. The germline V gene encodes CDR1 MNHNS and CDR2 SASEGT. DNA for the CDR3: TGTGCCAGCAGTGAAGCTTGGAACACAGATACGCAGTATTTT. This sequence encodes CASSEAWNTDTQYF.

This chain connects TRBV2 to TRBJ1-5; 7 nucleotides line up with TRBD1. The J segment lost 7 bases and the V segment lost 2 bases, leaving 14 bases of the junction unmatched. The CDR3 is 17 residues long. CDR1 is SNHLY, CDR2 FYNNEI, per germline. The CDR3 here is CASSEIGGGAFGQPQHF. Here the CDR3 DNA reads TGTGCCAGCAGTGAAATAGGAGGGGGCGCTTTTGGGCAGCCCCAGCATTTT.

This sequence joins TRBV6-6 and TRBJ2-7, with D unresolved. From germline, CDR1 is MNHNY and CDR2 SVGAGI (reference sequence). This CDR3 is 16 amino acids long. V lost 0 bases to trimming and J lost 3 bases, with 15 bases between them. The CDR3 is CASSYSRADQIYEQYF. The CDR3, as DNA: TGTGCCAGCAGTTACTCAAGGGCAGACCAAATCTACGAGCAGTACTTC.

As to this clonotype: A junction end diverges from the germline sequence, so it may reflect a read error. The J gene is TRBJ2-1, the V gene TRBV3-1; D is possibly TRBD2 (6 bases). TRBJ2-7 matches the DNA end more closely, so the J call is doubtful. Germline lookup yields CDR1 LGHDT and CDR2 YNNKEL (reference sequence). This CDR3 contains 15 residues. The CDR3 region is CTSSQSSGFNNEQYF. The CDR3 DNA reads as TGTACCAGCAGCCAATCCAGCGGGTTTAACAATGAGCAGTACTTC.

This clonotype was detected only once. The CDR3 protein is CASSYESRDFSYEQYF. The DNA for the CDR3 is TGTGCCAGCAGTTACGAATCTCGGGACTTCTCCTACGAGCAGTACTTC. The V gene is TRBV6-5, the J gene TRBJ2-7; weak D call: TRBD2 (6 bases). Germline values: CDR1 MNHEY, CDR2 SVGAGI. The V and J ends lost 2 bases and 0 bases respectively, with 14 bases between them. The CDR3 is 16 amino acids.

This clonotype was counted a single time. Germline is not matched at one junction end, which may reflect a read error. The chain carries TRBV5-1 and TRBJ2-1; D ambiguous. Germline CDR1 is SGHRS and CDR2 is YFSETQ. The CDR3 has 12 amino acids. The CDR3 nucleotides read TGCACCAGCAGCTTGGAGTACAATGAGCAGTTCTTC. Translation: CTSSLEYNEQFF.

The V and J genes are TRBV4-1 and TRBJ2-5; 11 bases line up with TRBD2. The germline gives CDR1 MGHRA, CDR2 YSYEKL. The CDR3 has 16 residues. The V and J ends lost 7 bases and 5 bases, in that order; junction bases with no gene match: 12. The CDR3 region has the DNA TGCGCCAGCACGCCAAGAGCTAGCGGGAGGTTGGAGACCCAGTACTTC. Its translation: CASTPRASGRLETQYF.

The rearrangement joins TRBV6-6 to TRBJ2-1; a possible D gene is TRBD1 (6 bases). Trimming took off 10 bases at V and 4 bases at J, with 11 bases between the two ends. CDR1 is MNHNY, CDR2 SVGAGI, per germline (reference sequence). The CDR3 covers 12 residues. The CDR3 sequence is CATEQGYNEQFF. Written as DNA, the CDR3 is TGTGCCACCGAACAGGGTTACAATGAGCAGTTCTTC.

The chain combines TRBV6-6 with TRBJ2-3; D might be TRBD1 (6 bases). CDR3 length equals 16 residues. The germline V gene has CDR1 MNHNY and CDR2 SVGAGI (reference sequence). The V end lost 7 bases, the J end lost 2 bases, and 19 bases lay between the germline ends. The CDR3 sequence: CASTPRGQLLTDTQYF. The CDR3, as DNA: TGTGCCAGCACCCCCAGAGGACAGCTTCTCACAGATACGCAGTATTTT.

This clonotype occurred a few times. This chain uses TRBV20-1 with TRBJ2-7, with D possibly matching TRBD2 (7 bases). Between the trimmed V and J ends, which lost 6 bases and 2 bases, there was a span of 14 bases. This CDR3 contains 13 residues. The V gene's germline CDR1 is DFQATT and CDR2 SNEGSKA (reference sequence). The CDR3 DNA follows: TGCAGTGCGGGAGGGGGACACACCTACGAGCAGTACTTC. Amino acid sequence: CSAGGGHTYEQYF.

The chain recombines TRBV7-8 with TRBJ2-3; D perhaps matches TRBD2 (5 bases). The CDR3 is 18 residues long. Trimming stripped 5 bases from V and 3 bases from J, with 24 bases between. The germline V gene has CDR1 SGHVS and CDR2 FQNEAQ. The CDR3 DNA is TGTGCCAGCAGCCTAGGTGGCGGCGCGGGTCTGCGGACAGATACGCAGTATTTT. It encodes CASSLGGGAGLRTDTQYF. Complete variable domain (other parts from reference TRBV7-8 and TRBJ2-3): GAGVSQSPRYKVAKRGQDVALRCDPISGHVSLFWYQQALGQGPEFLTYFQNEAQLDKSGLPSDRFFAERPEGSVSTLKIQRTQQEDSAVYLCASSLGGGAGLRTDTQYFGPGTRLTVL.